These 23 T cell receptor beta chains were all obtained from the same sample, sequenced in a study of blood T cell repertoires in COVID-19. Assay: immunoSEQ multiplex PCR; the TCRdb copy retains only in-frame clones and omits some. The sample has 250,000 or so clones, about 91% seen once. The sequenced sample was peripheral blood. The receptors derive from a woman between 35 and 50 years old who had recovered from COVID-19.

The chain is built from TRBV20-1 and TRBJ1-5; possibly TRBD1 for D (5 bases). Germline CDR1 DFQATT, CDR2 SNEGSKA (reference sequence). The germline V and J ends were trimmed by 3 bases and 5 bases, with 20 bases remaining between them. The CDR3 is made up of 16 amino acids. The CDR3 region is CSASDDSQVRYQPQHF. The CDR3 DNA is TGCAGTGCTAGTGACGATTCACAGGTCCGATATCAGCCCCAGCATTTT.

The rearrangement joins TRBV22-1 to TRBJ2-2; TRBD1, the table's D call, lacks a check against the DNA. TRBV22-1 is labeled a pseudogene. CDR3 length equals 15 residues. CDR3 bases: TGTCCTGGGAGCACCCGACAGGGGGCGACCGGGGAGCTGTTTTTT. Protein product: CPGSTRQGATGELFF.

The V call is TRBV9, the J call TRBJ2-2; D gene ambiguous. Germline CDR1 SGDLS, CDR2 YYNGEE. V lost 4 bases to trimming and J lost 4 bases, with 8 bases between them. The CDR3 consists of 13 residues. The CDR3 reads CASSPSGTGELFF. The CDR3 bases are TGTGCCAGCAGCCCGTCGGGCACCGGGGAGCTGTTTTTT.

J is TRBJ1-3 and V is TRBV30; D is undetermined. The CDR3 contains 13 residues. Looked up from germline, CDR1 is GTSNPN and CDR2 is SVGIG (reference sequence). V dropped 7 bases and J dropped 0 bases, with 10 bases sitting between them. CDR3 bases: TGTGCCTTGGGAGGCCACTCTGGAAACACCATATATTTT. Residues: CALGGHSGNTIYF.

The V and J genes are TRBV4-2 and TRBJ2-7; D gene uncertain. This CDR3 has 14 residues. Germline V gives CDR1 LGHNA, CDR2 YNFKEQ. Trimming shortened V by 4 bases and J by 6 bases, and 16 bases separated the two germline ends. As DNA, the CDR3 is TGTGCCAGCAGCCCCCACGGAGCCGCCTCCGAGCAGTACTTC. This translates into CASSPHGAASEQYF.

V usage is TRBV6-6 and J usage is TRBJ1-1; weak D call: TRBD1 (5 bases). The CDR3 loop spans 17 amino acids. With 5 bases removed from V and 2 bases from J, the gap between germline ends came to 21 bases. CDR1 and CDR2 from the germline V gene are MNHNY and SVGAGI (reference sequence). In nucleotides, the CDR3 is TGTGCCAGCAGTCGGGGACTCCTTTCATCCATCAACACTGAAGCTTTCTTT. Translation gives CASSRGLLSSINTEAFF.

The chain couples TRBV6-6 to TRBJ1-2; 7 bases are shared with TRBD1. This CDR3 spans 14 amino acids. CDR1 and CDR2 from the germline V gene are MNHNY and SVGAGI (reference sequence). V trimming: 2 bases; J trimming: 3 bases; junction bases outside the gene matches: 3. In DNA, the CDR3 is TGTGCCAGCAGTTACGCAGGGGGTGACTATGGCTACACCTTC. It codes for CASSYAGGDYGYTF.

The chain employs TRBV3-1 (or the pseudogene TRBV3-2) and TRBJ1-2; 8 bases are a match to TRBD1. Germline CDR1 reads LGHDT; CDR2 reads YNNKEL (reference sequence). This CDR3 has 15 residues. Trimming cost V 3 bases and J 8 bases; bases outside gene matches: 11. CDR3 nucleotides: TGTGCCAGCAGCCAGAGGGCAGGGGGCTCGTGGGGCTACACCTTC. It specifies CASSQRAGGSWGYTF.

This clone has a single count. The CDR3 reads CASIAGGPDGELFF. The CDR3 nucleotides read TGTGCCAGCATTGCGGGGGGGCCCGACGGGGAGCTGTTTTTT. The J gene is TRBJ2-2, the V gene TRBV2; 9 bases match TRBD2. Germline CDR1 and CDR2: SNHLY and FYNNEI. The CDR3 extends over 14 amino acids. V shed 7 bases, J shed 7 bases, and the junction held 7 bases outside the gene matches. Supplemented by reference TRBV2 and TRBJ2-2, the full variable domain reads EPEVTQTPSHQVTQMGQEVILRCVPISNHLYFYWYRQILGQKVEFLVSFYNNEISEKSEIFDDQFSVERPDGSNFTLKIRSTKLEDSAMYFCASIAGGPDGELFFGEGSRLTVL.

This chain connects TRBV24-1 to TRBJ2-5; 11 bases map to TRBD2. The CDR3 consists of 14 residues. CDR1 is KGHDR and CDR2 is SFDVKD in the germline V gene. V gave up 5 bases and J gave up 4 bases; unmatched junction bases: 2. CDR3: CATSVGTSGETQYF. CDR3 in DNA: TGTGCCACCAGTGTCGGGACTAGCGGAGAGACCCAGTACTTC.

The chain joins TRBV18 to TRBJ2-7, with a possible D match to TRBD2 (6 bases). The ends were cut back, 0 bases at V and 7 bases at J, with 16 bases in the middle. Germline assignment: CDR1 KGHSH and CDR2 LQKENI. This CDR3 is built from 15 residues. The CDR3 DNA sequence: TGTGCCAGCTCACCACCGTTGGGTGGGGCGGGGGAGCAGTACGTC. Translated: CASSPPLGGAGEQYV.

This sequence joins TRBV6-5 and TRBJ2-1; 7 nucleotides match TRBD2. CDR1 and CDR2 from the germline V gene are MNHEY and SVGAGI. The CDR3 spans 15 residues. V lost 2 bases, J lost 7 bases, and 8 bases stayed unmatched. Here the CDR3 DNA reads TGTGCCAGCAGTTACGAGGGAGGGCCGTGGAATGAGCAGTTCTTC. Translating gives CASSYEGGPWNEQFF.

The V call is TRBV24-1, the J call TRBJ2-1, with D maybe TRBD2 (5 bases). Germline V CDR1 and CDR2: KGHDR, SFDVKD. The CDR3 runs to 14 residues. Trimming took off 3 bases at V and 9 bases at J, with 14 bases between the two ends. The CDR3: CATSDPWGSAEQFF. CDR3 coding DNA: TGTGCCACCAGTGATCCCTGGGGTAGCGCTGAGCAGTTCTTC.

The CDR3 reads CASSWEGARSLYEQYV. DNA of the CDR3: TGTGCCAGCAGCTGGGAGGGCGCGAGATCACTTTACGAGCAGTACGTC. V usage is TRBV7-7 and J usage is TRBJ2-7; TRBD2 agrees at 7 bases. This CDR3 has 16 residues. Germline CDR1 and CDR2: SSHAT and FNYEAQ (reference sequence). V lost 4 bases and J lost 4; bases outside the gene matches: 13.

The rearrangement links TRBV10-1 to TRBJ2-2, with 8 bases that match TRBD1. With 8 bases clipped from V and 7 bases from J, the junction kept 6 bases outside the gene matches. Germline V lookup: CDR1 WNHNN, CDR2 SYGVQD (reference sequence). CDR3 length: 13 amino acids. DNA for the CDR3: TGCGCCAGCCGGACAGGGTTCGGCGGGGAGCTGTTTTTT. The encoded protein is CASRTGFGGELFF.

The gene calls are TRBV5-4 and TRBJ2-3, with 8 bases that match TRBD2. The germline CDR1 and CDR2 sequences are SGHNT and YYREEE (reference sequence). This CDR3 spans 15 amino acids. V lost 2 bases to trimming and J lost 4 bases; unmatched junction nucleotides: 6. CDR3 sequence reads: CASSLGAGGADTQYF. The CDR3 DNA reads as TGTGCCAGCAGCTTAGGCGCGGGGGGTGCAGATACGCAGTATTTT.

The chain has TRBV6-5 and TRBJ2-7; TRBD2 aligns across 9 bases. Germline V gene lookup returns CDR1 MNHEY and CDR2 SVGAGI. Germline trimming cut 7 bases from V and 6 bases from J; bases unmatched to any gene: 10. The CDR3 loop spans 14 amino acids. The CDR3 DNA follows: TGTGCCAGCACCCCTAGGACTAGCGAGGCCGAGCAGTACGTC. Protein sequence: CASTPRTSEAEQYV.

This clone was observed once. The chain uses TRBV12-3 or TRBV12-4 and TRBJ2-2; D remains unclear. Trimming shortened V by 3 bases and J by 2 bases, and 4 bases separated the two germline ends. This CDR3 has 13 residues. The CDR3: CASSFSNTGELFF. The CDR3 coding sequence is TGTGCCAGCAGTTTTAGCAACACCGGGGAGCTGTTTTTT.

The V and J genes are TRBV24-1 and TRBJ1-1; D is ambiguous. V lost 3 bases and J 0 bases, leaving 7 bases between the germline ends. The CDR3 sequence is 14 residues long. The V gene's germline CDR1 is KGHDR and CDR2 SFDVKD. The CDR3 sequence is CATSDGTLNTEAFF. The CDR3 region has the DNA TGTGCCACCAGTGATGGCACCCTGAACACTGAAGCTTTCTTT.

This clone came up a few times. The CDR3 loop reads CAWSVLSWTGGSPLHF. The CDR3 DNA reads TGTGCCTGGAGTGTACTTTCGTGGACGGGAGGTTCACCCCTCCACTTT. This chain connects TRBV30 to TRBJ1-6; D is unresolved. The germline V and J ends were trimmed by 0 bases and 9 bases, with 18 bases remaining between them. The CDR3 is made up of 16 amino acids. From germline, CDR1 is GTSNPN and CDR2 SVGIG (reference sequence).

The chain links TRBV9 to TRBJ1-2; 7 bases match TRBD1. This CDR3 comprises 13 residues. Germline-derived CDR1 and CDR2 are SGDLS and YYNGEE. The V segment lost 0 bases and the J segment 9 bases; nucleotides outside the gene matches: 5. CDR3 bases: TGTGCCAGCAGCGTAGGGAGGGGGCGGAGCTACACCTTC. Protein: CASSVGRGRSYTF.

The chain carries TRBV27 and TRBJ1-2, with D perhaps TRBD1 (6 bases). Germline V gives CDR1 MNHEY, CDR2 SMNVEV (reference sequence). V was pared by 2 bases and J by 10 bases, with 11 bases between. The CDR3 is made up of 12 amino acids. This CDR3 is CASSLQGYDYTF. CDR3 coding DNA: TGTGCCAGCAGTTTACAGGGGTACGACTACACCTTC.

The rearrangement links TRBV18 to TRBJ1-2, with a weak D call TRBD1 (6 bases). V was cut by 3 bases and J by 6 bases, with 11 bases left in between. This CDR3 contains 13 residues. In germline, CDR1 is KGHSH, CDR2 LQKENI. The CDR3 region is CASSPKGDNGYTF. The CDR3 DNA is TGTGCCAGCTCACCGAAGGGGGATAATGGCTACACCTTC.